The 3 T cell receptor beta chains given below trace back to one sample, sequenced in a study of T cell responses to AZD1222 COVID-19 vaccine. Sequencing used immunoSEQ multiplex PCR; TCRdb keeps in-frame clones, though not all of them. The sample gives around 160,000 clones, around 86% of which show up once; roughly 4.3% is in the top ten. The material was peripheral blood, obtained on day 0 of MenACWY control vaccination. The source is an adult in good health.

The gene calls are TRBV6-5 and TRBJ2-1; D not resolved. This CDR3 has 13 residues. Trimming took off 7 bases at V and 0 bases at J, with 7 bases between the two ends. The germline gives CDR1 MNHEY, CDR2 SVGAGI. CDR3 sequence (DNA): TGTGCCAGCACTCCGTCCTCCTACAATGAGCAGTTCTTC. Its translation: CASTPSSYNEQFF.

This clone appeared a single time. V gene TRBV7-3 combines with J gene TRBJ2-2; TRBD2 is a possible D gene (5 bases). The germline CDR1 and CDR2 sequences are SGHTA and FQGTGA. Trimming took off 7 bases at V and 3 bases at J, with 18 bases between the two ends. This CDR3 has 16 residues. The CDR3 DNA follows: TGTGCCAGCACTCCCAGGCGTGGGCGGGACACCGGGGAGCTGTTTTTT. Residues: CASTPRRGRDTGELFF.

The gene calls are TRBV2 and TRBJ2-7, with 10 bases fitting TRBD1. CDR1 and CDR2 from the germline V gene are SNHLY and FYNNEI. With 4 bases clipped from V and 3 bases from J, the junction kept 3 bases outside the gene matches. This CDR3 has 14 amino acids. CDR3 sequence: CASSGRDRGYEQYF. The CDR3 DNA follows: TGTGCCAGCAGTGGTCGGGACAGGGGCTACGAGCAGTACTTC.